These 19 T cell receptor beta chains originate from one sample sequenced in a study of memory CD4+ T cells and cytomegalovirus serostatus. The sort gate was single viable CD3+CD4+CD8-CD45RO+ cells for memory CD4+ T cells. Clones were sequenced by immunoSEQ multiplex PCR, and TCRdb holds only the in-frame ones, with some missing. The data show about 59,000 clones, with around 80% seen just once and 1.1% held by the top ten. Material: memory CD4+ T cells from blood. The receptors come from an adult in good health and CMV-seronegative.

Here the CDR3 reads CASRLDRGTGELFF. The CDR3, as DNA: TGTGCCAGCAGACTCGACAGGGGCACCGGGGAGCTGTTTTTT. This sequence joins TRBV7-3 and TRBJ2-2; 8 bases align to TRBD1. The CDR3 is 14 amino acids. Per germline, CDR1 SGHTA and CDR2 FQGTGA. V lost 6 bases, J lost 4 bases, and 4 bases stayed unmatched.

The rearrangement links TRBV19 to TRBJ2-7, with 8 bases fitting TRBD1. The CDR3 spans 18 residues. The V segment lost 4 bases and the J segment 4 bases; nucleotides outside the gene matches: 18. Germline lookup yields CDR1 LNHDA and CDR2 SQIVND (reference sequence). The CDR3 loop is CASSTPSNRGVSQYEQYF. CDR3 DNA sequence: TGTGCCAGTAGTACGCCCTCCAACAGGGGGGTGTCTCAGTACGAGCAGTACTTC.

J is TRBJ1-1 and V is TRBV30; 7 bases map to TRBD1. J was trimmed by 12 bases and V by 2 bases; bases with no gene match: 12. The CDR3 is 13 residues long. Germline-derived CDR1 and CDR2 are GTSNPN and SVGIG (reference sequence). The CDR3 DNA follows: TGTGCCTGGAGTTCAGGGGGACGGGCGGAAACTTTCTTT. This translates into CAWSSGGRAETFF. Combining the CDR3 with reference TRBV30 and TRBJ1-1 gives the whole variable domain SQTIHQWPATLVQPVGSPLSLECTVEGTSNPNLYWYRQAAGRGLQLLFYSVGIGQISSEVPQNLSASRPQDRQFILSSKKLLLSDSGFYLCAWSSGGRAETFFGQGTRLTVV.

This clone was picked up one time. This chain joins TRBV14 and TRBJ2-1, with D hard to call. V lost 0 bases, J lost 9 bases, and 6 bases lay in between. Looked up from germline, CDR1 is SGHDN and CDR2 is FVKESK. The CDR3 covers 12 residues. This CDR3 reads CASSQDWGEQFF. CDR3 nucleotide sequence: TGTGCCAGCAGCCAAGATTGGGGTGAGCAGTTCTTC.

The chain carries TRBV7-9 and TRBJ2-5; tentatively, D is TRBD1 or TRBD2 (5 bases each). With 1 base removed from V and 5 bases from J, the gap between germline ends came to 20 bases. The CDR3 runs 17 residues. Germline V CDR1 and CDR2: SEHNR, FQNEAQ (reference sequence). In DNA form, the CDR3 reads TGTGCCAGCAGCTTAGGGGACGCTGCAGGTGGGGTGGAGACCCAGTACTTC. Translated: CASSLGDAAGGVETQYF.

This clone was detected only a few times. V is TRBV5-6 and J is TRBJ1-2, with 7 nucleotides matching TRBD1. CDR1 and CDR2 from the germline V gene are SGHDT and YYEEEE. The CDR3 sequence is 14 residues long. J was trimmed by 2 bases and V by 5 bases; bases with no gene match: 6. As DNA, the CDR3 is TGTGCCAGCAGTGTTCCGGGACAGAACTATGGCTACACCTTC. This translates into CASSVPGQNYGYTF.

V usage is TRBV10-3 and J usage is TRBJ1-5; unclear D gene. V lost 5 bases and J 4 bases, leaving 9 bases between the germline ends. Germline V gene data show CDR1 as ENHRY and CDR2 as SYGVKD. CDR3 length equals 13 residues. CDR3 sequence reads: CAISPSSNQPQHF. The CDR3 DNA is TGTGCCATCAGTCCGAGCTCTAATCAGCCCCAGCATTTT.

The chain links TRBV7-2 to TRBJ2-3, with 9 bases fitting TRBD2. Germline V gene sequence: CDR1 SGHTA, CDR2 FQGNSA. There are 18 residues in the CDR3. J was trimmed by 6 bases and V by 5 bases; bases with no gene match: 18. The DNA for the CDR3 is TGTGCCAGCAGCGAAGAGGATCGGGCGGGAGGGATTCGGGATACGCAGTATTTT. Translating gives CASSEEDRAGGIRDTQYF.

This chain joins TRBV4-3 and TRBJ1-6; D is unresolved. Germline assignment: CDR1 LGHNA and CDR2 YSLEER. The length of the CDR3 is 13 residues. Trimming shortened V by 0 bases and J by 10 bases, and 7 bases separated the two germline ends. CDR3 DNA: TGCGCCAGCAGCCAAGATAACCGGTCACCCCTCCACTTT. Residues: CASSQDNRSPLHF.

The table lists this clone with a count of one. The chain uses TRBV19 and TRBJ2-1; D remains ambiguous. V lost 5 bases, J lost 3 bases, and 17 bases lay in between. The CDR3 sequence is 16 residues long. Germline V gene lookup returns CDR1 LNHDA and CDR2 SQIVND (reference sequence). The CDR3: CASSPHRTTYYNEQFF. CDR3 coding DNA: TGTGCCAGTAGTCCGCACCGAACTACTTACTACAATGAGCAGTTCTTC.

The J gene is TRBJ1-1, the V gene TRBV18, with D possibly matching TRBD1 (5 bases). Germline CDR1 is KGHSH and CDR2 is LQKENI. The V end lost 3 bases, the J end lost 0 bases, and 17 bases lay between the germline ends. The CDR3 is made up of 17 amino acids. The CDR3 DNA is TGTGCCAGCTCACCCGCCGGGGAAGGGACCATGAACACTGAAGCTTTCTTT. Protein sequence: CASSPAGEGTMNTEAFF.

The J gene is TRBJ2-7, the V gene TRBV2, with D possibly being TRBD1 (8 bases). Trimming stripped 4 bases from V and 5 bases from J, with 18 bases between. The germline CDR1 and CDR2 sequences are SNHLY and FYNNEI. The CDR3 covers 15 residues. The CDR3 region is CASSGGGRGQNEQYF. CDR3 in DNA: TGTGCCAGCAGTGGCGGGGGCAGGGGGCAAAACGAGCAGTACTTC. Full variable domain (remainder filled in from reference TRBV2 and TRBJ2-7): EPEVTQTPSHQVTQMGQEVILRCVPISNHLYFYWYRQILGQKVEFLVSFYNNEISEKSEIFDDQFSVERPDGSNFTLKIRSTKLEDSAMYFCASSGGGRGQNEQYFGPGTRLTVT.

The V call is TRBV5-4, the J call TRBJ2-1, with TRBD1 identical over 9 bases. This CDR3 has 16 residues. Germline CDR1 is SGHNT and CDR2 is YYREEE (reference sequence). Losses at the gene ends were 2 bases for V and 10 bases for J; bases not matched to a gene: 13. CDR3 in amino acids: CASSFFLGQGGGEQFF. CDR3 bases: TGTGCCAGCAGCTTCTTTTTGGGACAGGGAGGCGGAGAGCAGTTCTTC.

This clone has a handful of counts. J is TRBJ1-1 and V is TRBV28; D unresolved. In germline, CDR1 is MDHEN, CDR2 SYDVKM. V lost 5 bases and J 0 bases, leaving 10 bases between the germline ends. The CDR3 consists of 14 residues. CDR3 region: CASSIGRMNTEAFF. The DNA for the CDR3 is TGTGCCAGCAGTATTGGACGCATGAACACTGAAGCTTTCTTT.

Only one count was recorded for this clone. V and J are TRBV27 and TRBJ1-1; tentatively, D is TRBD1 (5 bases). There are 15 residues in the CDR3. The germline V gene has CDR1 MNHEY and CDR2 SMNVEV (reference sequence). Deletions cut 2 bases from V and 5 bases from J, with 15 bases between. The DNA of the CDR3 is TGTGCCAGCAGTTTAATCCAGGGCGGTGGGACTGAAGCTTTCTTT. Its protein is CASSLIQGGGTEAFF.

This chain connects TRBV7-2 to TRBJ2-1; the D is unclear. The CDR3 runs 16 residues. Deletions cut 5 bases from V and 0 bases from J, with 14 bases between. The germline gives CDR1 SGHTA, CDR2 FQGNSA. In nucleotides, the CDR3 is TGTGCCAGCAGCCTGGACGGCCTTAGCTCCTACAATGAGCAGTTCTTC. This gives the protein CASSLDGLSSYNEQFF. The variable domain in full, with the rest retrieved from reference TRBV7-2 and TRBJ2-1, is GAGVSQSPSNKVTEKGKDVELRCDPISGHTALYWYRQSLGQGLEFLIYFQGNSAPDKSGLPSDRFSAERTGGSVSTLTIQRTQQEDSAVYLCASSLDGLSSYNEQFFGPGTRLTVL.

This sequence joins TRBV11-1 and TRBJ2-5, with D perhaps TRBD2 (6 bases). Germline V gene lookup returns CDR1 SGHAT and CDR2 FQDESV (reference sequence). V shed 3 bases and J shed 4 bases, with 18 bases lying between them. The CDR3 has 16 amino acids. The CDR3 loop is CASSFESVSTRETQYF. The CDR3 nucleotides read TGTGCCAGCAGCTTTGAGAGCGTCTCGACTAGAGAGACCCAGTACTTC. The variable domain in full, with the rest retrieved from reference TRBV11-1 and TRBJ2-5, is EAEVAQSPRYKITEKSQAVAFWCDPISGHATLYWYRQILGQGPELLVQFQDESVVDDSQLPKDRFSAERLKGVDSTLKIQPAELGDSAMYLCASSFESVSTRETQYFGPGTRLLVL.

The chain uses TRBV5-4 and TRBJ1-3; no clear D gene. CDR1 and CDR2 (germline): SGHNT, YYREEE (reference sequence). The CDR3 spans 15 residues. V lost 1 base, J lost 2 bases, and 10 bases lay in between. Written as DNA, the CDR3 is TGTGCCAGCAGCTTGTCCGGCGGGCCTGGAAACACCATATATTTT. This codes for CASSLSGGPGNTIYF. Full variable domain (missing parts from reference TRBV5-4 and TRBJ1-3): ETGVTQSPTHLIKTRGQQVTLRCSSQSGHNTVSWYQQALGQGPQFIFQYYREEENGRGNFPPRFSGLQFPNYSSELNVNALELDDSALYLCASSLSGGPGNTIYFGEGSWLTVV.

The chain recombines TRBV7-2 with TRBJ2-1; 16 bases map to TRBD2. J lost 8 bases, V lost 5 bases, and 6 bases had no gene match. This CDR3 has 16 residues. Germline CDR1 and CDR2: SGHTA and FQGNSA. CDR3 loop: CASSAGLAGGPYEQFF. The CDR3 DNA reads TGTGCCAGCAGCGCGGGACTAGCGGGAGGGCCCTATGAGCAGTTCTTC.